This T cell receptor (beta chain) stems from a study of T cell repertoires in cytomegalovirus infection. On the study more broadly: Recently identified HLA-C-restricted CMV epitopes and well-studied HLA-B-restricted CMV epitopes were used by the study. TCR beta signatures that were public indicated CMV infection and matching HLA type. The study, taken as a whole, reports: Across the ex vivo response, the dominant clonotypes were HLA-C-restricted CMV-specific TCR beta clonotypes. Carriers of CMV plus the relevant HLA were identified by cumulative public TCR beta family frequency.

CDR3 length equals 14 residues. Germline CDR1 MNHEY, CDR2 SMNVEV (reference sequence). V was shortened by 4 bases and J by 7 bases, with 13 bases between the two germline ends. MiXCR, run by TCRdb on the reads, gives a single entry per CDR3 protein. The sample consists of around 800,000 distinct CDR3 sequences, over 25% of them appearing once. For this clonotype: Its antigen remains unidentified.

The sample consisted of cultured CD8+ T cells from PBMCs, taken from culture after CMV antigen stimulation. The chain employs TRBV27 and TRBJ1-4; D unresolved. The sequence came from a human donor in good health (CMV status not recorded). Some clones in this sample may be carry-over from other donors' samples. CDR3 sequence (DNA): TGTGCCAGCAGTTATGGAGGGTTCGCTGAAAAACTGTTTTTT. The encoded protein is CASSYGGFAEKLFF.